A single sample is the source of the 24 T cell receptor beta chains below, sequenced in a study of early T cells in non-severe SARS-CoV-2 infection. TCRdb re-derived calls from the 5' RACE reads in MiXCR, one entry per CDR3 protein. The top ten hold approximately 4.7% of the sample, which has about 90,000 distinct CDR3 sequences, about an eighth seen once. Material: whole blood, obtained at baseline. The receptor source for this set is an adult who was a healthcare worker with PCR-confirmed SARS-CoV-2 infection or an uninfected control (not recorded which).

V usage is TRBV10-3 and J usage is TRBJ2-3; D unclear. CDR1 is ENHRY and CDR2 is SYGVKD in the germline V gene. V lost 2 bases and J lost 0, with 9 bases in between. This CDR3 has 15 residues. In DNA, the CDR3 is TGTGCCATCAGTGAGAGGGCGGAGAGCACAGATACGCAGTATTTT. Residues: CAISERAESTDTQYF.

This clonotype showed up just a few times. The gene calls are TRBV11-1 and TRBJ2-7; D is uncertain. Trimming shortened V by 2 bases and J by 3 bases, and 5 bases separated the two germline ends. The germline V gene has CDR1 SGHAT and CDR2 FQDESV (reference sequence). The CDR3 has 12 amino acids. In DNA form, the CDR3 reads TGTGCCAGCAGCTTAAAGGGCTACGAGCAGTACTTC. Its translation: CASSLKGYEQYF.

This clonotype was detected a few times. The J gene is TRBJ1-2, the V gene TRBV7-2; TRBD1 matches at 12 bases. Germline V gene lookup returns CDR1 SGHTA and CDR2 FQGNSA. V was clipped by 1 base and J by 6 bases; unmatched bases: 6. This CDR3 comprises 16 residues. The CDR3 DNA reads as TGTGCCAGCAGCTTAGGAGGGACAGGGGGCGTGAATGGCTACACCTTC. This codes for CASSLGGTGGVNGYTF. Variable domain in full (rest from reference TRBV7-2 and TRBJ1-2): GAGVSQSPSNKVTEKGKDVELRCDPISGHTALYWYRQSLGQGLEFLIYFQGNSAPDKSGLPSDRFSAERTGGSVSTLTIQRTQQEDSAVYLCASSLGGTGGVNGYTFGSGTRLTVV.

This clonotype appeared a few times. The rearrangement links TRBV29-1 to TRBJ2-1, with 9 bases fitting TRBD2. The CDR3 consists of 16 residues. In germline, CDR1 is SQVTM, CDR2 ANQGSEA. V lost 4 bases, J lost 5 bases, and 12 bases stayed unmatched. The CDR3 region is CSVVNRLAGSNNEQFF. In DNA form, the CDR3 reads TGCAGCGTTGTCAATCGGCTAGCGGGGAGTAACAATGAGCAGTTCTTC.

This clonotype was observed a handful of times. The gene calls are TRBV11-2 and TRBJ2-7; 7 bases match TRBD2. The CDR3 has 16 residues. Germline lookup yields CDR1 SGHAT and CDR2 FQNNGV. The ends lost 3 bases at V and 0 bases at J; junction bases unmatched: 8. This chain's CDR3 is CASSLLAERGSYEQYF. The DNA of the CDR3 is TGTGCCAGCAGCTTGTTAGCGGAGCGGGGCTCCTACGAGCAGTACTTC. Variable domain in full (rest from reference TRBV11-2 and TRBJ2-7): EAGVAQSPRYKIIEKRQSVAFWCNPISGHATLYWYQQILGQGPKLLIQFQNNGVVDDSQLPKDRFSAERLKGVDSTLKIQPAKLEDSAVYLCASSLLAERGSYEQYFGPGTRLTVT.

The chain couples TRBV6-6 to TRBJ2-3; weak D call: TRBD2 (6 bases). Germline V lookup: CDR1 MNHNY, CDR2 SVGAGI (reference sequence). The CDR3 is made up of 17 amino acids. V was trimmed by 0 bases and J by 0 bases, leaving 13 bases between them. CDR3 residues: CASSYSSRGTSTDTQYF. The CDR3 region has the DNA TGTGCCAGCAGTTACTCTAGCCGGGGGACTAGCACAGATACGCAGTATTTT.

The sample holds a few counts of this clonotype. CDR3 in amino acids: CASSPYRSSYEQYF. The CDR3 nucleotides read TGTGCCAGCAGCCCGTACCGCTCCTCCTACGAGCAGTACTTC. The chain combines TRBV7-9 with TRBJ2-7; D ambiguous. The CDR3 runs to 14 residues. Trimming cost V 5 bases and J 0 bases, with 11 bases left between them. Per the germline V gene, CDR1 is SEHNR and CDR2 is FQNEAQ (reference sequence).

The V call is TRBV9, the J call TRBJ2-2; the D gene could be TRBD1 or TRBD2 (6 bases each). CDR1 is SGDLS and CDR2 is YYNGEE in the germline V gene. The CDR3 is made up of 15 amino acids. V lost 1 base and J lost 4, with 11 bases in between. This CDR3 reads CASSVRGAGTGELFF. CDR3 DNA: TGTGCCAGCAGCGTAAGGGGGGCGGGCACCGGGGAGCTGTTTTTT. The full variable domain, rest sourced from reference TRBV9 and TRBJ2-2, is DSGVTQTPKHLITATGQRVTLRCSPRSGDLSVYWYQQSLDQGLQFLIQYYNGEERAKGNILERFSAQQFPDLHSELNLSSLELGDSALYFCASSVRGAGTGELFFGEGSRLTVL.

The chain employs TRBV2 and TRBJ2-7; 7 bases fit TRBD2. Germline CDR1 and CDR2: SNHLY and FYNNEI. The CDR3 contains 15 residues. With V trimmed by 7 bases and J by 4 bases, 13 bases remained unmatched. The CDR3 loop reads CASTGLVGEGYEQYF. The CDR3 DNA is TGTGCCAGCACCGGACTAGTGGGAGAGGGGTACGAGCAGTACTTC.

This clonotype was recorded a few times. The chain is built from TRBV5-1 and TRBJ2-1, with 12 bases that match TRBD2. Trimming removed 4 bases from V and 8 bases from J; junction bases left unmatched: 10. Per the germline V gene, CDR1 is SGHRS and CDR2 is YFSETQ. The CDR3 sequence is 16 residues long. The chain's CDR3 is CASSTGRLAGGYEQFF. The CDR3 DNA is TGCGCCAGCAGCACTGGCCGGCTAGCGGGAGGGTATGAGCAGTTCTTC.

This rearrangement joins TRBV28 to TRBJ2-6; D may be TRBD1 or TRBD2 (6 bases each). Germline V gives CDR1 MDHEN, CDR2 SYDVKM. V was trimmed by 4 bases and J by 2 bases, leaving 18 bases between them. This CDR3 comprises 18 residues. The CDR3 DNA is TGTGCCAGCAGTTCCGGCGGGACAAACGTTCCTGGGGCCAACGTCCTGACTTTC. Encoded protein: CASSSGGTNVPGANVLTF.

This clonotype has just a few counts. The CDR3 region is CASSWDGRYNEQFF. Here the CDR3 DNA reads TGTGCCAGCTCTTGGGACGGACGCTACAATGAGCAGTTCTTC. This chain connects TRBV11-2 to TRBJ2-1; D might be TRBD1 or TRBD2, each matching 5 bases. The germline CDR1 and CDR2 sequences are SGHAT and FQNNGV. The CDR3 contains 14 residues. V was pared by 8 bases and J by 3 bases, with 14 bases between. Together with reference TRBV11-2 and TRBJ2-1, the CDR3 gives the full variable domain: EAGVAQSPRYKIIEKRQSVAFWCNPISGHATLYWYQQILGQGPKLLIQFQNNGVVDDSQLPKDRFSAERLKGVDSTLKIQPAKLEDSAVYLCASSWDGRYNEQFFGPGTRLTVL.

This clonotype was seen a few times. The chain carries TRBV20-1 and TRBJ1-5; possibly TRBD1 for D (5 bases). The CDR3 sequence is 17 residues long. Trimming shortened V by 3 bases and J by 7 bases, and 25 bases separated the two germline ends. Per the germline V gene, CDR1 is DFQATT and CDR2 is SNEGSKA (reference sequence). CDR3 sequence (DNA): TGCAGTGCTAGTTCCCTTGGAGGGGAGGGCCTGGGACAGCCCCAGCATTTT. Translating gives CSASSLGGEGLGQPQHF.

V is TRBV12-5 and J is TRBJ2-5, with unresolved D. This CDR3 is built from 14 residues. Germline-derived CDR1 and CDR2 are LGHNT and FRNRAP. The ends were cut back, 4 bases at V and 0 bases at J, with 9 bases in the middle. The CDR3 DNA reads TGTGCTAGTGGTTCAGGTCTAAACCAAGAGACCCAGTACTTC. Translation: CASGSGLNQETQYF.

A few counts support this clonotype. The chain joins TRBV5-1 to TRBJ2-3, with a weak D call TRBD1 (6 bases). V was pared by 3 bases and J by 3 bases, with 17 bases between. The CDR3 has 16 residues. Germline loops: CDR1 SGHRS, CDR2 YFSETQ. The CDR3 spells CASSSRQASRTDTQYF. The CDR3 coding sequence is TGCGCCAGCAGCTCCCGACAGGCCTCCCGAACAGATACGCAGTATTTT.

V and J are TRBV2 and TRBJ2-5; D unclear. Germline V gives CDR1 SNHLY, CDR2 FYNNEI. The CDR3 spans 10 residues. V was trimmed by 4 bases and J by 7 bases, leaving 4 bases between them. CDR3 bases: TGTGCCAGCAGTGGTTGGACCCAGTACTTC. Translating it yields CASSGWTQYF.

V usage is TRBV20-1 and J usage is TRBJ1-1, with D possibly matching TRBD1 (6 bases). V lost 0 bases to trimming and J lost 4 bases, with 18 bases between them. The CDR3 extends over 16 amino acids. Germline V gives CDR1 DFQATT, CDR2 SNEGSKA (reference sequence). CDR3 DNA: TGCAGTGCTAGAGATAGCGGCAGGGGATGGTCCACTGAAGCTTTCTTT. It translates to CSARDSGRGWSTEAFF.

The chain is built from TRBV7-2 and TRBJ2-3; 7 nucleotides agree with TRBD1. The germline V gene has CDR1 SGHTA and CDR2 FQGNSA. With V trimmed by 1 base and J by 2 bases, 3 bases remained unmatched. The CDR3 loop spans 15 amino acids. The CDR3 sequence is CASSLGGTATDTQYF. Here the CDR3 DNA reads TGTGCCAGCAGCTTAGGAGGGACAGCCACAGATACGCAGTATTTT. Using reference TRBV7-2 and TRBJ2-3 for the parts outside the CDR3, the full variable domain is GAGVSQSPSNKVTEKGKDVELRCDPISGHTALYWYRQSLGQGLEFLIYFQGNSAPDKSGLPSDRFSAERTGGSVSTLTIQRTQQEDSAVYLCASSLGGTATDTQYFGPGTRLTVL.

This chain links TRBV6-1 with TRBJ2-1; 7 nucleotides match TRBD1. V shed 7 bases and J 6 bases; nucleotides not matched to a gene: 3. The CDR3 runs 12 residues. The germline V gene has CDR1 MNHNS and CDR2 SASEGT. The CDR3 protein is CASTQGINEQFF. Written as DNA, the CDR3 is TGTGCCAGCACACAGGGGATCAATGAGCAGTTCTTC.

This clonotype was seen more than once but under ten times. The chain combines TRBV5-8 with TRBJ2-7, with D maybe TRBD1 (6 bases). CDR1 and CDR2 from the germline V gene are SGHTS and YDEGEE. Trimming shortened V by 4 bases and J by 3 bases, and 14 bases separated the two germline ends. The CDR3 is 14 residues long. The CDR3: CASSGGHLNYEQYF. In DNA, the CDR3 is TGTGCCAGCAGCGGGGGACACCTGAACTACGAGCAGTACTTC.

This clonotype has more than one count but fewer than ten. V usage is TRBV7-6 and J usage is TRBJ2-1, with 14 nucleotides matching TRBD2. The CDR3 has 16 amino acids. Trimming at V came to 5 bases and at J to 9 bases, leaving 9 bases not matched to a gene. Germline V gene sequence: CDR1 SGHVS, CDR2 FNYEAQ. The CDR3 DNA sequence: TGTGCCAGCAGCCTTTCGGGACTAGCGGGAGAAAGTGAGCAGTTCTTC. Translating it yields CASSLSGLAGESEQFF.

This clonotype occurred a few times. The gene calls are TRBV6-2 or TRBV6-3 and TRBJ2-2; D is unclear. This CDR3 region has 12 residues. Germline CDR1 is MNHEY and CDR2 is SVGEGT. V lost 5 bases, J lost 10 bases, and 11 bases lay in between. This chain's CDR3 is CASSTRAEELFF. DNA of the CDR3: TGTGCCAGCAGTACCCGAGCCGAGGAGCTGTTTTTT.

The chain is built from TRBV5-4 and TRBJ2-3; 14 bases are shared with TRBD2. The CDR3 is 20 amino acids. CDR1 and CDR2 (germline): SGHNT, YYREEE (reference sequence). V trimming: 4 bases; J trimming: 6 bases; junction bases outside the gene matches: 19. CDR3 coding DNA: TGTGCCAGCAGCCCCGAACCGACGCGCCGGACTAGCGGGGGGAGGGATACGCAGTATTTT. Translated: CASSPEPTRRTSGGRDTQYF.

The chain is built from TRBV6-1 and TRBJ1-2; 9 bases match TRBD1. This CDR3 region has 16 residues. Unmatched junction bases numbered 10, after V lost 0 bases and J lost 8 bases. Germline lookup yields CDR1 MNHNS and CDR2 SASEGT. The CDR3 nucleotides are TGTGCCAGCAGTGAAGCTGGGCTACAGGGGGCGCGGGGCTACACCTTC. Its protein is CASSEAGLQGARGYTF.